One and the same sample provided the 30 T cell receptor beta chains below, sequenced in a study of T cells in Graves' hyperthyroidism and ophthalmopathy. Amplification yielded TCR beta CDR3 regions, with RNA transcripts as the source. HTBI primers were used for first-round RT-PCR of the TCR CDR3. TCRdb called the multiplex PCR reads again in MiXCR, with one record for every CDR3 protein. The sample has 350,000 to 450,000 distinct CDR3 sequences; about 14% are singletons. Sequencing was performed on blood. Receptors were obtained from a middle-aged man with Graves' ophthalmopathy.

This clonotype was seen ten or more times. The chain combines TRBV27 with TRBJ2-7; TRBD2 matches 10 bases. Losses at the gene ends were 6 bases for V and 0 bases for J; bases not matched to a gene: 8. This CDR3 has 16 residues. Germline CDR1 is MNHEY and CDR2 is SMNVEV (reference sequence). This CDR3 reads CASRGLAGEVSYEQYF. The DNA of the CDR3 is TGTGCCAGCAGGGGCCTAGCGGGAGAGGTCTCCTACGAGCAGTACTTC.

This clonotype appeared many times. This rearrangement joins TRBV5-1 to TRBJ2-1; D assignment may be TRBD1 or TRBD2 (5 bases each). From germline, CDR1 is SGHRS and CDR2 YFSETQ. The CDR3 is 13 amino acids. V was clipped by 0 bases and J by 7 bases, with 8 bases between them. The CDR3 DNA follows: TGCGCCAGCAGCTTGGGGTGGGGGAATGAGCAGTTCTTC. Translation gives CASSLGWGNEQFF. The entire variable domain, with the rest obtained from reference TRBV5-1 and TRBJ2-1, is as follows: KAGVTQTPRYLIKTRGQQVTLSCSPISGHRSVSWYQQTPGQGLQFLFEYFSETQRNKGNFPGRFSGRQFSNSRSEMNVSTLELGDSALYLCASSLGWGNEQFFGPGTRLTVL.

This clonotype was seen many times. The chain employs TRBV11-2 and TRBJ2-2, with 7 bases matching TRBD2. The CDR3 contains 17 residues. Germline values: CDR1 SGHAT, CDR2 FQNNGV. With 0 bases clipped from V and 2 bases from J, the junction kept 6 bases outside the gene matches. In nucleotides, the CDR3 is TGTGCCAGCAGCTTAGATCGGCTAGCGGCAAACACCGGGGAGCTGTTTTTT. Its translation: CASSLDRLAANTGELFF. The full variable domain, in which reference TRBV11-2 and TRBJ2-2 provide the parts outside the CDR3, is EAGVAQSPRYKIIEKRQSVAFWCNPISGHATLYWYQQILGQGPKLLIQFQNNGVVDDSQLPKDRFSAERLKGVDSTLKIQPAKLEDSAVYLCASSLDRLAANTGELFFGEGSRLTVL.

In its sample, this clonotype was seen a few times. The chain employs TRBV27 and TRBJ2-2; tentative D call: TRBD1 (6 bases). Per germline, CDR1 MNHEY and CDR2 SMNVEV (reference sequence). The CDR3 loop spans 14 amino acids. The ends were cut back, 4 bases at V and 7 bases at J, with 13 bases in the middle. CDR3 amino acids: CASSSLGGVGELFF. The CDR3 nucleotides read TGTGCCAGCAGTTCTCTAGGGGGAGTCGGGGAGCTGTTTTTT.

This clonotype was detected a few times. This CDR3 is CASSMWGNTEAFF. For the CDR3, the DNA is TGTGCCAGTAGTATGTGGGGGAATACTGAAGCTTTCTTT. The chain carries TRBV19 and TRBJ1-1; TRBD1 might be the D (5 bases). V dropped 3 bases and J dropped 5 bases, with 10 bases sitting between them. Germline lookup yields CDR1 LNHDA and CDR2 SQIVND (reference sequence). The CDR3 runs 13 residues.

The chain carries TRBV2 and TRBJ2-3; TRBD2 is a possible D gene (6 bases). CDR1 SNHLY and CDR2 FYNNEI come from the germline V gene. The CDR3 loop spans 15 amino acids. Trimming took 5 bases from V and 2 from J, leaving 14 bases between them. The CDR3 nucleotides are TGTGCCAGCAGTTCGTTAGCGGCTTTCACAGATACGCAGTATTTT. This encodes CASSSLAAFTDTQYF.

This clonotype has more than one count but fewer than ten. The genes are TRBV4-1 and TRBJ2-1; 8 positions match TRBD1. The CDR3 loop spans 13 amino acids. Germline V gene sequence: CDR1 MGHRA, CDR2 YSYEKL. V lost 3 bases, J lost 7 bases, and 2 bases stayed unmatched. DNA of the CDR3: TGCGCCAGCAGCCAGGACAGGGTAAATGAGCAGTTCTTC. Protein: CASSQDRVNEQFF.

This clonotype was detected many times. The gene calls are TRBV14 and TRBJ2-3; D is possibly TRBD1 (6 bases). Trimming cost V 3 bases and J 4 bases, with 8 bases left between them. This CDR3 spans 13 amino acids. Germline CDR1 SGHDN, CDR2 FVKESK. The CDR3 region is CASSHTGSDTQYF. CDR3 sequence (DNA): TGTGCCAGCAGCCATACAGGGTCAGATACGCAGTATTTT.

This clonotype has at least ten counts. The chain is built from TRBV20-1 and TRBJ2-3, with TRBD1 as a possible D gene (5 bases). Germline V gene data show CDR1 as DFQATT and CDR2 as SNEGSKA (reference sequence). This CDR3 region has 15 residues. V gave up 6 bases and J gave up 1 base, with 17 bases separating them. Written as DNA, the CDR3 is TGCAGTGCAAGTAGGGCAGGGTCGGGCACAGATACGCAGTATTTT. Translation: CSASRAGSGTDTQYF.

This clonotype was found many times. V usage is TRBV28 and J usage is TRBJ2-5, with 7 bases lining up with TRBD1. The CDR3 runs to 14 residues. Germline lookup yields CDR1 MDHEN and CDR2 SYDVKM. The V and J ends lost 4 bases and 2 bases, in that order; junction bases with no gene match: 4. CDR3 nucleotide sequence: TGTGCCAGCAGTTGGGACAGAACGCAAGAGACCCAGTACTTC. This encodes CASSWDRTQETQYF.

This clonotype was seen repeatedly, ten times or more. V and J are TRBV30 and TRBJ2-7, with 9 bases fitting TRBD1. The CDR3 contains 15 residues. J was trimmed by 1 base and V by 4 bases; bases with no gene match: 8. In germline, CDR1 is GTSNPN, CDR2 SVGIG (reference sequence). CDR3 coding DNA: TGTGCCTGGAACCCGGGACAGGGAGGGTCCTACGAGCAGTACTTC. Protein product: CAWNPGQGGSYEQYF.

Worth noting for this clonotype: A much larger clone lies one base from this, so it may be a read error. The CDR3 DNA is TGCAGCGCACTGACAGGGAGCTCCTACAATGGGCAGTTCTTC. This encodes CSALTGSSYNGQFF. V gene TRBV29-1 combines with J gene TRBJ2-1, with 7 positions matching TRBD1. CDR3 length: 14 residues. Germline V gene data show CDR1 as SQVTM and CDR2 as ANQGSEA.

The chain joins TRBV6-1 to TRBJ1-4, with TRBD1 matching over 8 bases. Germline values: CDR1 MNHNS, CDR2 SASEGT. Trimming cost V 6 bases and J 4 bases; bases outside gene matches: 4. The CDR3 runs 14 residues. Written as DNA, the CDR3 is TGTGCCAGCAGGGGGACAGGCTTTAATGAAAAACTGTTTTTT. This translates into CASRGTGFNEKLFF.

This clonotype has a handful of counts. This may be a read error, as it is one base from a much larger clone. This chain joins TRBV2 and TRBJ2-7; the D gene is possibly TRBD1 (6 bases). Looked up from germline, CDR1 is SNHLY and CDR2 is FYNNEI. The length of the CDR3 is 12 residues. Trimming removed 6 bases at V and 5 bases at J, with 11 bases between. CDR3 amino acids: CASRPQGHEQYF. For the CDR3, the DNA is TGTGCCAGCAGACCACAGGGCCACGAGCAGTACTTC.

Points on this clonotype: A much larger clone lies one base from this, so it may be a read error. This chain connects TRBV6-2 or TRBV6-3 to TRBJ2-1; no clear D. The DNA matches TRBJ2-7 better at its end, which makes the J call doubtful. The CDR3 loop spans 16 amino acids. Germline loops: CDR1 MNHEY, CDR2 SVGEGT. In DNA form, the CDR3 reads TGTGCCAGCAGTTACTCGGGGATCAGCTCCTACAATGAGCAGTACTTC. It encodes CASSYSGISSYNEQYF.

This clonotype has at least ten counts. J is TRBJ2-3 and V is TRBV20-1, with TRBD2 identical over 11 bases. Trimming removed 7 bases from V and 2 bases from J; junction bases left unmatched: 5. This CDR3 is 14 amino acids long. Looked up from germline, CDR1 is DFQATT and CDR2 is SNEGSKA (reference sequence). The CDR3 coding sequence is TGCAGTGTCGGGACTAGCGGATACACAGATACGCAGTATTTT. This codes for CSVGTSGYTDTQYF.

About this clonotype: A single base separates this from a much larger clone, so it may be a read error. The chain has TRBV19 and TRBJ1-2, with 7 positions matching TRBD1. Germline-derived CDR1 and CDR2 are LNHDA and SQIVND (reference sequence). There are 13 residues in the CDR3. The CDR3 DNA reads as TGTGCCAGCGGGGGATGGGACAGTCCTGGCCACACCTTC. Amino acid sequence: CASGGWDSPGHTF.

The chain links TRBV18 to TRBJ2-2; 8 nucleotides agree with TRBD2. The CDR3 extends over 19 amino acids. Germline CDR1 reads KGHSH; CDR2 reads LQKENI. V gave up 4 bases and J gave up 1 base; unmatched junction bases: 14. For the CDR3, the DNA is TGTGCCAGCTCACTTCGGGGATTAGCGGGAATCCTGAACACCGGGGAGCTGTTTTTT. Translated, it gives CASSLRGLAGILNTGELFF.

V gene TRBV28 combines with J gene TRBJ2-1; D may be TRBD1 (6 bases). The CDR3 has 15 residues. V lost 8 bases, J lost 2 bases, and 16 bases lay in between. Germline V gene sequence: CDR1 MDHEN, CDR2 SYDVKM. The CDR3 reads CASPPETGPYNEQFF. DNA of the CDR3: TGTGCCAGCCCGCCGGAGACAGGCCCCTACAATGAGCAGTTCTTC.

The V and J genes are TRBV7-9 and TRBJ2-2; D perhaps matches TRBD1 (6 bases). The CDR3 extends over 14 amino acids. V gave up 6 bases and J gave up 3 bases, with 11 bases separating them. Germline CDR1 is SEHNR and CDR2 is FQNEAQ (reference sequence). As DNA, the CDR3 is TGTGCCAGCAGAACAGAGGGGGACACCGGGGAGCTGTTTTTT. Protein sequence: CASRTEGDTGELFF.

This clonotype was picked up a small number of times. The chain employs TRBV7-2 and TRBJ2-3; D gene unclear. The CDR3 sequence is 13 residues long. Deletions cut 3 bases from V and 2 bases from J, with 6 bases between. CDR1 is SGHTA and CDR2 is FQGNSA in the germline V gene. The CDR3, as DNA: TGTGCCAGCAGCTTTCAGACCACAGATACGCAGTATTTT. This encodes CASSFQTTDTQYF.

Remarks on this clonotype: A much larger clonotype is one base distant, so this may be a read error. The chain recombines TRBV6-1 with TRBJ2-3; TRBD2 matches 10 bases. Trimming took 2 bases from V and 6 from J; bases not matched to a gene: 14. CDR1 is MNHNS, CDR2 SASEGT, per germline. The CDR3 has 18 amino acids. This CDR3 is CASSEKRPSGSGSDTQYF. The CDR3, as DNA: TGTGCCAGCAGTGAAAAAAGGCCTAGCGGGAGTGGGTCGGATACGCAGTATTTT.

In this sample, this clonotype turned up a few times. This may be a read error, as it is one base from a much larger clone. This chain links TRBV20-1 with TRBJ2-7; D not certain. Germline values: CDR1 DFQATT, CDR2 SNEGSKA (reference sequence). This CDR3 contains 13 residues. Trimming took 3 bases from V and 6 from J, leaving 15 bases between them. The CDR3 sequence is CSARVIVDREQYF. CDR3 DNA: TGCAGTGCTAGGGTTATAGTCGATCGCGAGCAGTACTTC.

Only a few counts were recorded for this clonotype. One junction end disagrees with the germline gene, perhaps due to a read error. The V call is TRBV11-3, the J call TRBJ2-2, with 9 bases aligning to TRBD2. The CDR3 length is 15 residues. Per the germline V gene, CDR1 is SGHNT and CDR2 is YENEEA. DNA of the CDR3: TGTGCCACCAGCCGGGCTAGCGGGACATCCGGGGAGCTGTTTTTT. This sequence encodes CATSRASGTSGELFF. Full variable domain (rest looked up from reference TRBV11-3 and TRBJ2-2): EAGVVQSPRYKIIEKKQPVAFWCNPISGHNTLYWYLQNLGQGPELLIRYENEEAVDDSQLPKDRFSAERLKGVDSTLKIQPAELGDSAVYLCATSRASGTSGELFFGEGSRLTVL.

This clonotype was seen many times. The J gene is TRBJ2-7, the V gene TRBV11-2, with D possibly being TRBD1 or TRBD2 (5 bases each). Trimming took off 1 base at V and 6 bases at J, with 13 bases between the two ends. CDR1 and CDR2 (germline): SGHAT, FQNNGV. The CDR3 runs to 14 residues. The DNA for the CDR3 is TGTGCCAGCAGCTTAGTGGGGATCGGGGCCGAGCAGTACTTC. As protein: CASSLVGIGAEQYF.

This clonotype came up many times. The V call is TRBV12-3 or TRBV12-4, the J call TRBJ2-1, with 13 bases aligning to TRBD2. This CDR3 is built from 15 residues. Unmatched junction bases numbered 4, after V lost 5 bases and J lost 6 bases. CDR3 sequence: CASSETSGRANEQFF. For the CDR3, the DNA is TGTGCCAGCAGTGAAACTAGCGGGAGGGCCAATGAGCAGTTCTTC.

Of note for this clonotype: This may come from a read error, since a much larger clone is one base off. In nucleotides, the CDR3 is TGTGCCAGCAGCACCGGGACAGGGGCGGAGACCCAGTACTTC. It specifies CASSTGTGAETQYF. The chain employs TRBV7-9 and TRBJ2-5; TRBD1 agrees at 10 bases. This CDR3 region has 14 residues. CDR1 is SEHNR and CDR2 is FQNEAQ in the germline V gene (reference sequence). V trimming: 5 bases; J trimming: 5 bases; junction bases outside the gene matches: 5.

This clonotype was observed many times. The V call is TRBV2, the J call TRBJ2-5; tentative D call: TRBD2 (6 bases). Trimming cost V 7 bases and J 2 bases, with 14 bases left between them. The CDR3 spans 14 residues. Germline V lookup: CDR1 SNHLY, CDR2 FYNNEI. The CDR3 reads CASKGFAGQETQYF. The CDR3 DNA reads TGTGCCAGCAAGGGGTTTGCGGGACAAGAGACCCAGTACTTC.

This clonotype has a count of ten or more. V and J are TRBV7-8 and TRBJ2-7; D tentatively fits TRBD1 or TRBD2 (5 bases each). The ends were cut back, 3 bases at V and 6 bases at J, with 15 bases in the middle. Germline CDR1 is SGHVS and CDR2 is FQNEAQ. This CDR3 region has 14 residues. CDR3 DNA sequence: TGTGCCAGCAGCTTGGGACCACAGACGGGCGAGCAGTACTTC. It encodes CASSLGPQTGEQYF.

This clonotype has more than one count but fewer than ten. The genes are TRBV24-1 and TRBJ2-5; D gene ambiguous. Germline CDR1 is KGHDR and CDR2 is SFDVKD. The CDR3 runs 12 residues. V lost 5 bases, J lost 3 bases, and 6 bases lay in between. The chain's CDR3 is CATSGAEETQYF. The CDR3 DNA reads TGTGCCACCAGTGGAGCTGAAGAGACCCAGTACTTC.